These 10 T cell receptor beta chains originate from one sample sequenced in a study of blood T cell repertoires in COVID-19. Profiled with immunoSEQ multiplex PCR; TCRdb holds only in-frame clones, not every one. Of approximately 490,000 clones detected, 75% to 90% appear once; the ten largest clones hold 0.7%. The specimen was PBMCs or T cells enriched from blood (not recorded which). The receptors come from a woman under 30 who had recovered from COVID-19.

The chain uses TRBV19 and TRBJ1-1; D call uncertain. Germline V gene lookup returns CDR1 LNHDA and CDR2 SQIVND (reference sequence). V lost 7 bases to trimming and J lost 6 bases, with 18 bases between them. The CDR3 covers 14 residues. The CDR3 loop is CASTPFLTHAEAFF. The DNA of the CDR3 is TGTGCCAGTACCCCCTTTCTAACCCACGCTGAAGCTTTCTTT.

The genes are TRBV18 and TRBJ1-1; maybe TRBD1 (6 bases). The germline V and J ends were trimmed by 3 bases and 0 bases, with 11 bases remaining between them. The germline V gene has CDR1 KGHSH and CDR2 LQKENI. This CDR3 contains 15 residues. CDR3 nucleotide sequence: TGTGCCAGCTCACCGATGGACAGTTTGAACACTGAAGCTTTCTTT. Its translation is CASSPMDSLNTEAFF.

This sequence joins TRBV20-1 and TRBJ1-1; TRBD1 aligns across 8 bases. Per germline, CDR1 DFQATT and CDR2 SNEGSKA (reference sequence). The length of the CDR3 is 14 residues. V lost 3 bases and J lost 4; bases outside the gene matches: 7. The CDR3 DNA is TGCAGTGCTAGTCAGGGGGCTGGCGTCACTGAAGCTTTCTTT. Its translation: CSASQGAGVTEAFF.

The gene calls are TRBV28 and TRBJ1-3, with 9 bases lining up with TRBD1. V lost 5 bases, J lost 5 bases, and 4 bases stayed unmatched. Germline-derived CDR1 and CDR2 are MDHEN and SYDVKM. CDR3 size: 14 residues. The CDR3 here is CASSPQGARNTIYF. The CDR3 DNA follows: TGTGCCAGCAGTCCACAGGGGGCAAGAAACACCATATATTTT.

The J gene is TRBJ1-1, the V gene TRBV3-1 (or the pseudogene TRBV3-2); tentative D call: TRBD1 (5 bases). Trimming left V 0 bases short and J 4 bases short, with 6 bases between. The CDR3 consists of 13 residues. Germline V gene sequence: CDR1 LGHDT, CDR2 YNNKEL (reference sequence). CDR3: CASSQEGATEAFF. The CDR3 DNA reads TGTGCCAGCAGCCAAGAAGGGGCCACTGAAGCTTTCTTT.

This chain joins TRBV7-9 and TRBJ1-1, with D uncertain. The CDR3 has 15 residues. V lost 1 base and J lost 1, with 10 bases in between. Germline V gene sequence: CDR1 SEHNR, CDR2 FQNEAQ (reference sequence). CDR3 loop: CASSLGYGTNTEAFF. Here the CDR3 DNA reads TGTGCCAGCAGCTTAGGATACGGTACGAACACTGAAGCTTTCTTT.

The rearrangement uses TRBV4-2 and TRBJ2-3, with 8 bases fitting TRBD2. The CDR3 is 16 amino acids. Per germline, CDR1 LGHNA and CDR2 YNFKEQ. Losses at the gene ends were 0 bases for V and 5 bases for J; bases not matched to a gene: 7. The CDR3 DNA reads as TGTGCCAGCAGCCAAGAGCCGGGACTAGAGGGAGATACGCAGTATTTT. Its protein is CASSQEPGLEGDTQYF.

This chain joins TRBV25-1 and TRBJ1-4; perhaps TRBD1 as D (6 bases). The CDR3 length is 13 residues. Trimming shortened V by 4 bases and J by 4 bases, and 7 bases separated the two germline ends. Germline V gene lookup returns CDR1 MGHDK and CDR2 SYGVNS. CDR3 DNA sequence: TGTGCCAGCAGTGCACAGGGTAATGAAAAACTGTTTTTT. Translation: CASSAQGNEKLFF.

The chain joins TRBV5-1 to TRBJ1-4; TRBD1 matches 8 bases. J gave up 6 bases and V 1 base, and 14 bases lay outside the gene matches. The germline gives CDR1 SGHRS, CDR2 YFSETQ. The CDR3 runs to 18 residues. The CDR3 sequence: CASSLRILSGGTDEKLFF. The CDR3 DNA follows: TGCGCCAGCAGCTTGCGTATTTTATCAGGGGGCACGGATGAAAAACTGTTTTTT.

The rearrangement joins TRBV7-9 to TRBJ2-7, with a weak D call TRBD2 (5 bases). Germline V gene sequence: CDR1 SEHNR, CDR2 FQNEAQ (reference sequence). V lost 5 bases to trimming and J lost 6 bases, with 14 bases between them. The CDR3 has 13 amino acids. CDR3 protein: CASSPNPEGEQYF. The CDR3, as DNA: TGTGCCAGCAGCCCCAACCCCGAGGGCGAGCAGTACTTC.